This record covers a single T cell receptor (beta chain). Its target is unknown. The junction differs from germline at one of its ends, possibly a read error. MiXCR, applied by TCRdb to the 5' RACE reads, yields one record per CDR3 protein. Of around 670,000 distinct CDR3 sequences listed, roughly 6% are singletons. This record comes from a study of identical twins. Study-wide results and caveats: A partial confounding effect on zero-insertion analyses could come from invariant MAIT and iNKT cells. With monozygotic twins, out-of-frame TCR alpha sharing exceeded what models estimated. Conclusions leaned on cross-sectional statistical analysis and did not track the same donors over time. In cord blood, abundant beta clonotypes had fewer insertions; memory showed no trend.

Germline values: CDR1 SEHNR, CDR2 FQNEAQ (reference sequence). This CDR3 comprises 10 residues. Sequenced input: naive T cells sorted from blood. The clonotype comes from a man between 18 and 35 years old in good health. The rearrangement joins TRBV7-9 to TRBJ2-7, with D unclear. The CDR3: CASSSNEQYF. CDR3 bases: TGTGCCAGCAGCTCCAACGAGCAGTACTTC.